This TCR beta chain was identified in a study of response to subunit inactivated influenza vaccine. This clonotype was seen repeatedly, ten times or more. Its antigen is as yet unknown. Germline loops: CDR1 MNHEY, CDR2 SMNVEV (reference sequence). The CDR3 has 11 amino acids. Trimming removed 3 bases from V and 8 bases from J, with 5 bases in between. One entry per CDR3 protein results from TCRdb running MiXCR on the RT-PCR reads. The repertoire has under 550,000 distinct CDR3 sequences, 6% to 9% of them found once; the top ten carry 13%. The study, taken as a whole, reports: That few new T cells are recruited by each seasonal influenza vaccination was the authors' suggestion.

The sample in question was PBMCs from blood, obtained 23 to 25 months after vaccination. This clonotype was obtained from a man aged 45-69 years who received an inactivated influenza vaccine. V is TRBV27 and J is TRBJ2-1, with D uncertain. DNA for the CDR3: TGTGCCAGCAGTTTCGGGTATGAGCAGTTCTTC. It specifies CASSFGYEQFF.